A single sample is the source of the 14 T cell receptor beta chains below, sequenced in a study of OX40 agonist ivuxolimab in advanced cancers. The repertoire was sequenced with immunoSEQ multiplex PCR; TCRdb's copy has only in-frame clones and lacks some. The data contain tens of thousands of clones, just over 90% of them singletons. This sample comprised CD4+ or CD8+ T cells sorted from blood, obtained in a trial of the OX40 agonist ivuxolimab. These receptors were collected from an adult with an advanced solid tumor such as melanoma, head and neck, liver or kidney cancer.

The chain employs TRBV29-1 and TRBJ2-5, with a tentative D call TRBD1 (6 bases). Germline values: CDR1 SQVTM, CDR2 ANQGSEA. The CDR3 loop spans 13 amino acids. V was clipped by 4 bases and J by 0 bases, with 9 bases between them. The CDR3 nucleotides read TGCAGCGTTGGGAGACAGGACCAAGAGACCCAGTACTTC. This sequence encodes CSVGRQDQETQYF.

This chain uses TRBV4-1 with TRBJ1-2; 7 bases match TRBD1. The V segment lost 2 bases and the J segment 5 bases; nucleotides outside the gene matches: 5. The CDR3 totals 14 residues. Germline V gene lookup returns CDR1 MGHRA and CDR2 YSYEKL. This chain's CDR3 is CASSQPRQGYGYTF. CDR3 nucleotide sequence: TGCGCCAGCAGCCAACCCCGACAGGGATATGGCTACACCTTC.

The chain combines TRBV6-5 with TRBJ1-3; D is uncertain. This CDR3 has 15 amino acids. The germline V gene encodes CDR1 MNHEY and CDR2 SVGAGI. Trimming removed 6 bases from V and 0 bases from J, with 12 bases in between. Here the CDR3 DNA reads TGTGCCAGCAGCACGAGAGACAACTCTGGAAACACCATATATTTT. Amino acids: CASSTRDNSGNTIYF.

This sequence joins TRBV10-3 and TRBJ1-1; D is possibly TRBD1 (5 bases). The germline V gene has CDR1 ENHRY and CDR2 SYGVKD. V dropped 11 bases and J dropped 1 base, with 14 bases sitting between them. The CDR3 covers 13 residues. The CDR3 sequence: CAARSGENTEAFF. CDR3 nucleotides: TGTGCCGCCAGGTCGGGGGAGAACACTGAAGCTTTCTTT.

V is TRBV7-6 and J is TRBJ1-4; TRBD1 aligns across 9 bases. This CDR3 spans 18 amino acids. The J segment lost 1 base and the V segment lost 1 base, leaving 7 bases of the junction unmatched. Germline CDR1 SGHVS, CDR2 FNYEAQ. The CDR3 loop is CASSLGPTGGLTNEKLFF. In nucleotides, the CDR3 is TGTGCCAGCAGCTTAGGCCCGACAGGGGGGTTAACTAATGAAAAACTGTTTTTT.

V is TRBV5-6 and J is TRBJ1-4; D might be TRBD1 (5 bases). The V gene lost 4 bases and the J gene lost 6 bases, with 16 bases spanning the gap. CDR1 and CDR2 from the germline V gene are SGHDT and YYEEEE. The CDR3 loop spans 15 amino acids. DNA of the CDR3: TGTGCCAGCAGCCTGGGACTCACCGGACATGAAAAACTGTTTTTT. Translated: CASSLGLTGHEKLFF.

The gene calls are TRBV25-1 and TRBJ1-1; maybe TRBD1 (5 bases). The V end was cut by 5 bases, the J end by 4 bases, with 11 bases between. Per the germline V gene, CDR1 is MGHDK and CDR2 is SYGVNS. This CDR3 has 13 residues. The CDR3 bases are TGTGCCAGCAGTCTCGGGGGTAGCACTGAAGCTTTCTTT. Protein sequence: CASSLGGSTEAFF.

The gene calls are TRBV5-1 and TRBJ2-7; D possibly corresponds to TRBD2 (6 bases). V was cut by 4 bases and J by 0 bases, with 14 bases left in between. The CDR3 is made up of 15 amino acids. Germline CDR1 is SGHRS and CDR2 is YFSETQ. CDR3 sequence (DNA): TGCGCCAGCAGCCTATTGGAGGGCATCTCCTACGAGCAGTACTTC. This translates into CASSLLEGISYEQYF.

The chain is built from TRBV5-1 and TRBJ1-5, with unresolved D. This CDR3 has 15 residues. Per the germline V gene, CDR1 is SGHRS and CDR2 is YFSETQ. V lost 0 bases and J lost 8, with 15 bases in between. This CDR3 reads CASSLGENIREPQHF. Here the CDR3 DNA reads TGCGCCAGCAGCTTGGGGGAGAATATAAGGGAGCCCCAGCATTTT.

The chain links TRBV7-6 to TRBJ2-1; 8 positions agree with TRBD2. Germline CDR1 and CDR2: SGHVS and FNYEAQ. V was clipped by 5 bases and J by 6 bases; unmatched bases: 6. There are 14 residues in the CDR3. As DNA, the CDR3 is TGTGCCAGCAGCCCCGGACTAGCTAGCAATGAGCAGTTCTTC. Residues: CASSPGLASNEQFF.

This chain uses TRBV11-3 with TRBJ1-1; 10 bases align to TRBD1. CDR1 is SGHNT, CDR2 YENEEA, per germline. V lost 5 bases and J lost 6; bases outside the gene matches: 3. CDR3 size: 13 residues. CDR3 sequence: CASSLGTGAEAFF. The CDR3 bases are TGTGCCAGCAGCCTAGGGACAGGGGCTGAAGCTTTCTTT.

V usage is TRBV5-6 and J usage is TRBJ2-7; D is tentatively TRBD1 or TRBD2 (5 bases each). The CDR3 spans 12 residues. Between the trimmed V and J ends, which lost 1 base and 4 bases, there was a span of 6 bases. Germline V lookup: CDR1 SGHDT, CDR2 YYEEEE. CDR3 sequence reads: CASSLWGYEQYF. The CDR3 DNA follows: TGTGCCAGCAGCTTGTGGGGGTACGAGCAGTACTTC. The whole variable domain, remainder taken from reference TRBV5-6 and TRBJ2-7, is DAGVTQSPTHLIKTRGQQVTLRCSPKSGHDTVSWYQQALGQGPQFIFQYYEEEERQRGNFPDRFSGHQFPNYSSELNVNALLLGDSALYLCASSLWGYEQYFGPGTRLTVT.

The chain has TRBV2 and TRBJ1-3; no definite D call. The V end lost 3 bases, the J end lost 0 bases, and 9 bases lay between the germline ends. CDR1 and CDR2 (germline): SNHLY, FYNNEI. The CDR3 totals 15 residues. The CDR3 region is CASSDFRGSGNTIYF. Here the CDR3 DNA reads TGTGCCAGCAGTGATTTCCGAGGCTCTGGAAACACCATATATTTT.

The J gene is TRBJ2-1, the V gene TRBV13, with D unclear. Looked up from germline, CDR1 is PRHDT and CDR2 is FYEKMQ (reference sequence). CDR3 length: 17 amino acids. V gave up 3 bases and J gave up 5 bases, with 20 bases separating them. The CDR3 region is CASSLTRSGFDDNEQFF. Here the CDR3 DNA reads TGTGCCAGCAGCTTGACTCGGAGTGGGTTTGATGACAATGAGCAGTTCTTC. The full variable domain, with the rest looked up from reference TRBV13 and TRBJ2-1, is AAGVIQSPRHLIKEKRETATLKCYPIPRHDTVYWYQQGPGQDPQFLISFYEKMQSDKGSIPDRFSAQQFSDYHSELNMSSLELGDSALYFCASSLTRSGFDDNEQFFGPGTRLTVL.